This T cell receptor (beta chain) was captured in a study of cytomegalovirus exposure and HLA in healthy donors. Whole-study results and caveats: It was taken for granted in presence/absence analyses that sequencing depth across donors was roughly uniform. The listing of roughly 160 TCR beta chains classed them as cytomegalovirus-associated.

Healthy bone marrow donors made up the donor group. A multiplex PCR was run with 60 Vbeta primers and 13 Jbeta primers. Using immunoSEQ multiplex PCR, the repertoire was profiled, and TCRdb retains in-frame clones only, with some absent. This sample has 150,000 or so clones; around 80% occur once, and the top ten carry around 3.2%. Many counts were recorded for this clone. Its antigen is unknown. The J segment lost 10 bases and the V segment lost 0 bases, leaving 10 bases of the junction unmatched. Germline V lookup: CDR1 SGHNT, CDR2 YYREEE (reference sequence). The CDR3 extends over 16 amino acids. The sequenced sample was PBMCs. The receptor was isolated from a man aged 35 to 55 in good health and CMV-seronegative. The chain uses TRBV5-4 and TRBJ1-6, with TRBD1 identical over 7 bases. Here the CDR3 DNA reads TGTGCCAGCAGCTTGGGGGGACGGGACAGAGGCTCACCCCTCCACTTT. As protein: CASSLGGRDRGSPLHF.